These T cell receptor beta chains were read from a single sample in a study of shared clonotypes between healthy human individuals. The method was immunoSEQ multiplex PCR; TCRdb's version includes in-frame clones alone and lacks a portion of them. The profile shows approximately 940,000 clones, over 75% of them singletons. Material for sequencing was memory CD4+ T cells sorted from blood. Receptor source: a man aged 18 to 29 in good health. The CDR3 runs from the conserved cysteine through the conserved F or W. Fields, in order: clone size, J gene, D gene, V gene, CDR3 protein, CDR3 DNA. A D gene is named only where the DNA matches it firmly. Where a row states a size, it is once, few, many or the class of an expanded clone; other rows omit it.

NA	TRBJ2-6	NA	TRBV11-2	CASSLVKRVFGANVLTF	TGTGCCAGCAGCTTAGTGAAACGGGTGTTCGGGGCCAACGTCCTGACTTTC
once	TRBJ1-1	NA	TRBV18	CASSPRPGANEAFF	TGTGCCAGCTCGCCCCGTCCAGGGGCCAATGAAGCTTTCTTT
NA	TRBJ2-7	TRBD2	TRBV10-3	CAISEVAGGSYEQYF	TGTGCCATCAGTGAGGTAGCGGGAGGCTCGTACGAGCAGTACTTC
once	TRBJ2-7	NA	TRBV11-1	CASSLDRRTYEQYF	TGTGCCAGCAGCTTAGACAGGAGGACCTACGAGCAGTACTTC
NA	TRBJ2-5	NA	TRBV5-6	CASSSTLGASFQETQYF	TGTGCCAGCAGCTCCACCCTCGGGGCCAGTTTTCAAGAGACCCAGTACTTC
NA	TRBJ2-3	NA	TRBV5-4	CASTPPRGHDVADTQYF	TGTGCCAGCACCCCCCCAAGGGGCCACGATGTGGCAGATACGCAGTATTTT
NA	TRBJ1-4	NA	TRBV4-3	CASSPRGLSRGGTEKLFF	TGCGCCAGCAGCCCCAGGGGTCTCTCGAGGGGGGGTACTGAAAAACTGTTTTTT
NA	TRBJ1-6	NA	TRBV11-1	CASSRNRVSPLHF	TGTGCCAGCAGTCGAAACAGGGTTTCACCCCTCCACTTT
NA	TRBJ2-7	TRBD1	TRBV5-5	CASSSQGALEQYF	TGTGCCAGCAGCTCGCAGGGGGCCCTCGAGCAGTACTTC
NA	TRBJ2-2	NA	TRBV6-5	CASNPVGGTGELFF	TGTGCCAGCAACCCAGTAGGTGGCACCGGGGAGCTGTTTTTT
NA	TRBJ2-7	NA	TRBV21-1	CASSKAFRAGGKYEQYF	TGTGCCAGCAGCAAAGCGTTCAGAGCGGGAGGGAAATACGAGCAGTACTTC
NA	TRBJ2-1	NA	TRBV29-1	CSVERGLNEQFF	TGCAGCGTTGAACGCGGTCTCAATGAGCAGTTCTTC
NA	TRBJ1-1	TRBD1	TRBV7-9	CASSYLGTGTVGAEAFF	TGTGCCAGCAGCTACCTCGGGACAGGGACGGTTGGCGCTGAAGCTTTCTTT
NA	TRBJ2-7	TRBD1	TRBV7-8	CASSSGQGREQYF	TGTGCCAGCAGCTCCGGACAGGGGCGGGAGCAGTACTTC
once	TRBJ1-2	TRBD1	TRBV9	CASSTLQGDLGYTF	TGTGCCAGCAGCACCCTACAGGGGGACCTTGGCTACACCTTC
NA	TRBJ2-2	TRBD1	TRBV6-1	CASSVQGLVIANTGELFF	TGTGCCAGCAGTGTACAGGGGCTGGTAATAGCGAACACCGGGGAGCTGTTTTTT
NA	TRBJ1-3	TRBD1	TRBV2	CASSQGVQRNTIYF	TGTGCCAGCAGCCAGGGGGTTCAGAGAAACACCATATATTTT
NA	TRBJ1-2	TRBD1	TRBV7-8	CASSWGQGYGYTF	TGTGCCAGCAGCTGGGGACAGGGTTATGGCTACACCTTC
NA	TRBJ1-2	TRBD1	TRBV5-6	CASSSGMGQSNYGYTF	TGTGCCAGCAGCTCAGGGATGGGACAGTCAAACTATGGCTACACCTTC
NA	TRBJ1-3	NA	TRBV9	CASSAQTSGNTIYF	TGTGCCAGCAGCGCCCAGACTTCTGGAAACACCATATATTTT
NA	TRBJ2-7	NA	TRBV15	CATSRGPSYEQYF	TGTGCCACCAGCAGAGGTCCCTCCTACGAGCAGTACTTC
NA	TRBJ2-6	TRBD1	TRBV7-2	CASSLGTGGGANVLTF	TGTGCCAGCAGCTTAGGGACAGGGGGTGGGGCCAACGTCCTGACTTTC
NA	TRBJ1-2	NA	TRBV7-6	CASSLAGPSYGYTF	TGTGCCAGCAGCTTAGCGGGACCCAGCTATGGCTACACCTTC
NA	TRBJ2-1	NA	TRBV28	CASSFRAEFYNEQFF	TGTGCCAGCAGTTTTAGGGCAGAGTTTTACAATGAGCAGTTCTTC
NA	TRBJ2-1	NA	TRBV5-1	CASSASVDPYNEQFF	TGCGCCAGCAGCGCCTCAGTGGACCCCTACAATGAGCAGTTCTTC
NA	TRBJ2-1	TRBD2	TRBV6-1	CASGTSGRVEQFF	TGTGCCAGCGGGACTAGCGGGAGGGTTGAGCAGTTCTTC
NA	TRBJ1-6	NA	TRBV5-6	CASSLTGNSPLHF	TGTGCCAGCAGCTTAACAGGCAATTCACCCCTCCACTTT
many	TRBJ1-4	TRBD1	TRBV2	CASSDRGEKLFF	TGTGCCAGCAGCGACAGGGGGGAAAAACTGTTTTTT
NA	TRBJ1-2	NA	TRBV9	CASSVGGTGNYGYTF	TGTGCCAGCAGCGTTGGGGGCACAGGGAACTATGGCTACACCTTC
few	TRBJ2-7	TRBD2	TRBV5-6	CASSPSLSGSSYEQYF	TGTGCCAGCAGCCCCTCCCTTAGCGGGAGTTCCTACGAGCAGTACTTC
NA	TRBJ2-1	TRBD1	TRBV2	CASRSWTGVYNEQFF	TGTGCCAGCAGATCCTGGACAGGGGTATACAATGAGCAGTTCTTC
NA	TRBJ1-6	NA	TRBV7-9	CASSLDRSPLHF	TGTGCCAGCAGCTTAGACAGGTCACCCCTCCACTTT
NA	TRBJ1-3	NA	TRBV7-2	CASSSGNTIYF	TGTGCCAGCAGCTCTGGAAACACCATATATTTT
NA	TRBJ1-2	TRBD1	TRBV28	CASRRQGGDYGYTF	TGTGCCAGCAGGAGACAGGGTGGCGACTATGGCTACACCTTC
once	TRBJ2-2	NA	TRBV9	CASSAPKNTGELFF	TGTGCCAGCAGCGCGCCGAAGAACACCGGGGAGCTGTTTTTT
NA	TRBJ1-1	NA	TRBV11-2	CASSLSQAFLTEAFF	TGTGCCAGCAGCTTATCACAGGCCTTTCTCACTGAAGCTTTCTTT
NA	TRBJ2-5	TRBD1	TRBV2	CASSLQGIQETQYF	TGTGCCAGCAGCTTACAGGGGATCCAAGAGACCCAGTACTTC
NA	TRBJ1-1	TRBD1	TRBV6-1	CASSDRGREAFF	TGTGCCAGCAGCGACAGGGGGCGTGAAGCTTTCTTT
once	TRBJ2-5	TRBD1	TRBV18	CASSPGDRGRRQETQYF	TGTGCCAGCTCACCCGGGGACAGGGGGCGCCGGCAGGAGACCCAGTACTTC
once	TRBJ2-4	TRBD2	TRBV29-1	CSAGSGGGGNIQYF	TGCAGCGCCGGATCGGGAGGAGGAGGGAACATTCAGTACTTC
NA	TRBJ1-1	NA	TRBV5-6	CASSQIRMNTEAFF	TGTGCCAGCAGCCAGATCCGAATGAACACTGAAGCTTTCTTT
few	TRBJ2-1	NA	TRBV30	CAWSLSLLASYNEQFF	TGTGCCTGGAGTCTCTCCCTTCTAGCGTCCTACAATGAGCAGTTCTTC
NA	TRBJ2-4	NA	TRBV6-1	CASSDGIARAKNIQYF	TGTGCCAGCAGTGATGGGATCGCTCGAGCCAAAAACATTCAGTACTTC
NA	TRBJ1-6	NA	TRBV5-1	CASSDDSSLHSPLHF	TGCGCCAGCAGCGATGACAGTTCCCTTCATTCACCCCTCCACTTT
many	TRBJ2-3	NA	TRBV5-1	CASSSGMYTQYF	TGCGCCAGCAGCTCGGGCATGTATACGCAGTATTTT
once	TRBJ1-2	NA	TRBV4-2	CASSQIGVNYGDYGYTF	TGTGCCAGCAGCCAGATCGGGGTCAACTATGGGGACTATGGCTACACCTTC
few	TRBJ2-1	TRBD2	TRBV11-2	CASSLERGGVGNEQFF	TGTGCCAGCAGCTTAGAGCGGGGGGGCGTTGGCAATGAGCAGTTCTTC
NA	TRBJ2-1	NA	TRBV5-4	CASRFAEGAGSYNEQFF	TGTGCCAGCAGATTCGCTGAGGGCGCGGGCTCCTACAATGAGCAGTTCTTC
NA	TRBJ1-2	TRBD1	TRBV5-6	CASSLDRGRGYTF	TGTGCCAGCAGCTTGGACAGGGGAAGAGGCTACACCTTC
once	TRBJ1-5	NA	TRBV28	CASSGSQGTYNQPQHF	TGTGCCAGCAGTGGGAGTCAGGGGACTTACAATCAGCCCCAGCATTTT
NA	TRBJ1-2	NA	TRBV11-1	CASSIDTNGYTF	TGTGCCAGCAGCATAGACACCAATGGCTACACCTTC
NA	TRBJ1-2	NA	TRBV30	CAWMEAGRKGYTF	TGTGCCTGGATGGAGGCTGGGCGTAAAGGCTACACCTTC
NA	TRBJ2-3	NA	TRBV15	CATSDGGPADTQYF	TGTGCCACCAGCGACGGGGGCCCGGCAGATACGCAGTATTTT
NA	TRBJ2-4	NA	TRBV14	CASSHGGVLAKNIQYF	TGTGCCAGCAGCCACGGCGGTGTACTAGCCAAAAACATTCAGTACTTC
NA	TRBJ2-1	NA	TRBV28	CASSLAPISYNEQFF	TGTGCCAGCAGTTTAGCCCCTATCTCCTACAATGAGCAGTTCTTC
NA	TRBJ1-2	TRBD1	TRBV5-6	CASSPDRVGYTF	TGTGCCAGCAGCCCGGACAGGGTCGGCTACACCTTC
NA	TRBJ2-5	NA	TRBV5-1	CASSLGGSSQETQYF	TGCGCCAGCAGCTTGGGTGGGTCCAGCCAAGAGACCCAGTACTTC
NA	TRBJ1-5	NA	TRBV27	CASRFRGARGPQHF	TGTGCCAGCAGGTTCAGGGGAGCCCGCGGGCCCCAGCATTTT